Below are 29 T cell receptor beta chains sequenced from a single sample in a study of T cell responses to AZD1222 COVID-19 vaccine. The protocol was immunoSEQ multiplex PCR, while the TCRdb copy is restricted to in-frame clones and leaves out a portion. The sample yields about 37,000 clones, over 75% seen once. Sequenced material: peripheral blood, taken 28 days after the second AZD1222 dose. Receptors were obtained from an adult who received the AZD1222 COVID-19 vaccine.

The chain recombines TRBV2 with TRBJ1-1, with unresolved D. This CDR3 contains 13 residues. V dropped 7 bases and J dropped 5 bases, with 14 bases sitting between them. Germline assignment: CDR1 SNHLY and CDR2 FYNNEI. The CDR3 DNA reads as TGTGCCAGCACCCTAGATCTGGTGACTGAAGCTTTCTTT. Amino acid sequence: CASTLDLVTEAFF.

The chain carries TRBV2 and TRBJ1-4; D is unclear. The ends were cut back, 6 bases at V and 8 bases at J, with 13 bases in the middle. The CDR3 has 13 residues. Germline values: CDR1 SNHLY, CDR2 FYNNEI. The CDR3 here is CASRTGREEKLFF. In DNA form, the CDR3 reads TGTGCCAGCAGGACCGGGAGGGAGGAAAAACTGTTTTTT.

In nucleotides, the CDR3 is TGTGCCAGCAGTCTATCCGGGAACCTGAACACTGAAGCTTTCTTT. Protein sequence: CASSLSGNLNTEAFF. The gene calls are TRBV2 and TRBJ1-1, with no clear D. Germline V gene lookup returns CDR1 SNHLY and CDR2 FYNNEI. V lost 5 bases, J lost 0 bases, and 13 bases lay in between. CDR3 size: 15 residues.

The chain has TRBV5-1 and TRBJ1-4, with D perhaps TRBD1 (5 bases). Trimming shortened V by 6 bases and J by 3 bases, and 12 bases separated the two germline ends. The CDR3 sequence is 14 residues long. The germline CDR1 and CDR2 sequences are SGHRS and YFSETQ. CDR3 DNA: TGCGCCAGCACCTCCGGGACGGCTAATGAAAAACTGTTTTTT. Encoded protein: CASTSGTANEKLFF. The whole variable domain, remainder taken from reference TRBV5-1 and TRBJ1-4, is KAGVTQTPRYLIKTRGQQVTLSCSPISGHRSVSWYQQTPGQGLQFLFEYFSETQRNKGNFPGRFSGRQFSNSRSEMNVSTLELGDSALYLCASTSGTANEKLFFGSGTQLSVL.

The V and J genes are TRBV18 and TRBJ1-1; unclear D gene. V was cut by 3 bases and J by 1 base, with 18 bases left in between. The CDR3 extends over 17 amino acids. Germline CDR1 KGHSH, CDR2 LQKENI. In DNA form, the CDR3 reads TGTGCCAGCTCACCCGGCCAGCCAGTAAGTTGGAACACTGAAGCTTTCTTT. Translation: CASSPGQPVSWNTEAFF.

The chain couples TRBV30 to TRBJ2-6; D is unresolved. V gave up 4 bases and J gave up 1 base, with 32 bases separating them. This CDR3 has 22 amino acids. The germline V gene encodes CDR1 GTSNPN and CDR2 SVGIG (reference sequence). The CDR3 here is CAWTSCFSGVSPGYSGANVLTF. The CDR3 DNA follows: TGTGCCTGGACGTCCTGTTTCTCGGGTGTGTCGCCCGGATATTCTGGGGCCAACGTCCTGACTTTC. The entire variable domain, with the rest obtained from reference TRBV30 and TRBJ2-6, is as follows: SQTIHQWPATLVQPVGSPLSLECTVEGTSNPNLYWYRQAAGRGLQLLFYSVGIGQISSEVPQNLSASRPQDRQFILSSKKLLLSDSGFYLCAWTSCFSGVSPGYSGANVLTFGAGSRLTVL.

J is TRBJ2-1 and V is TRBV28; D unclear. V lost 7 bases, J lost 8 bases, and 12 bases lay in between. The CDR3 has 12 residues. The germline CDR1 and CDR2 sequences are MDHEN and SYDVKM. The CDR3 sequence: CASNQLSYEQFF. The CDR3 DNA reads as TGTGCCAGCAATCAGCTTTCCTATGAGCAGTTCTTC.

The chain combines TRBV27 with TRBJ1-1, with D hard to call. V was cut by 2 bases and J by 0 bases, with 10 bases left in between. The CDR3 contains 15 residues. CDR1 is MNHEY, CDR2 SMNVEV, per germline (reference sequence). In nucleotides, the CDR3 is TGTGCCAGCAGTTTAGGCGCTGGACTGAACACTGAAGCTTTCTTT. Residues: CASSLGAGLNTEAFF.

This chain links TRBV11-2 with TRBJ2-6, with 7 nucleotides matching TRBD1. After removal of 2 bases from V and 0 bases from J, the junction contained 1 base not matched to a gene. The CDR3 length is 16 residues. Germline V gene data show CDR1 as SGHAT and CDR2 as FQNNGV. The CDR3 DNA reads TGTGCCAGCAGCTTATACAGGGGCTCTGGGGCCAACGTCCTGACTTTC. It is translated as CASSLYRGSGANVLTF.

This clone was counted a few times. This chain joins TRBV29-1 and TRBJ1-5; D is unresolved. The V gene lost 3 bases and the J gene lost 6 bases, with 12 bases spanning the gap. Looked up from germline, CDR1 is SQVTM and CDR2 is ANQGSEA. CDR3 length: 13 residues. This chain's CDR3 is CSVDSGSGQPQHF. CDR3 bases: TGCAGCGTTGATTCGGGGAGCGGTCAGCCCCAGCATTTT.

This clone was seen more than once but under ten times. The chain combines TRBV12-3 or TRBV12-4 with TRBJ2-3; D is undetermined. The CDR3 has 12 residues. Trimming took off 6 bases at V and 5 bases at J, with 9 bases between the two ends. The CDR3 nucleotides read TGTGCCAGCAGAAGGGTCGGAGATACGCAGTATTTT. It is translated as CASRRVGDTQYF.

The gene calls are TRBV3-1 (or the pseudogene TRBV3-2) and TRBJ2-1; D remains unclear. V shed 8 bases and J shed 6 bases, with 11 bases lying between them. The CDR3 runs to 12 residues. The germline V gene has CDR1 LGHDT and CDR2 YNNKEL (reference sequence). This CDR3 reads CASRRTGNEQFF. The CDR3 nucleotides are TGTGCCAGCCGCAGGACGGGCAATGAGCAGTTCTTC.

The chain employs TRBV19 and TRBJ1-6; D is unclear. Trimming cost V 3 bases and J 8 bases, with 5 bases left between them. The CDR3 is 12 residues long. Germline loops: CDR1 LNHDA, CDR2 SQIVND (reference sequence). CDR3 nucleotide sequence: TGTGCCAGTAGTATTCTCGATTCACCCCTCCACTTT. It encodes CASSILDSPLHF. Complete variable domain (other parts from reference TRBV19 and TRBJ1-6): DGGITQSPKYLFRKEGQNVTLSCEQNLNHDAMYWYRQDPGQGLRLIYYSQIVNDFQKGDIAEGYSVSREKKESFPLTVTSAQKNPTAFYLCASSILDSPLHFGNGTRLTVT.

The chain joins TRBV6-5 to TRBJ1-1; D is unclear. The length of the CDR3 is 13 residues. Trimming removed 2 bases from V and 1 base from J, with 5 bases in between. The V gene's germline CDR1 is MNHEY and CDR2 SVGAGI. CDR3 residues: CASSYDGNTEAFF. The CDR3 bases are TGTGCCAGCAGTTACGACGGGAACACTGAAGCTTTCTTT.

The J gene is TRBJ1-5, the V gene TRBV4-1; possible D gene TRBD1, 5 bases. The CDR3 totals 16 residues. Trimming pared 1 base from V and 4 bases from J, leaving 14 bases between. Germline-derived CDR1 and CDR2 are MGHRA and YSYEKL. In nucleotides, the CDR3 is TGCGCCAGCAGCCAAGTTTCCACAGGACCGAATCAGCCCCAGCATTTT. This translates into CASSQVSTGPNQPQHF.

V gene TRBV7-9 combines with J gene TRBJ2-7; 9 bases map to TRBD1. In germline, CDR1 is SEHNR, CDR2 FQNEAQ (reference sequence). The V and J ends lost 4 bases and 3 bases, in that order; junction bases with no gene match: 7. This CDR3 contains 15 residues. For the CDR3, the DNA is TGTGCCAGCAGCTCCACGGGGGACAGGGACTACGAGCAGTACTTC. Translated: CASSSTGDRDYEQYF.

Here the CDR3 reads CASSNGGGWNYGYTF. In nucleotides, the CDR3 is TGTGCCAGCAGCAATGGTGGAGGGTGGAACTATGGCTACACCTTC. The rearrangement links TRBV21-1 to TRBJ1-2. TRBV21-1 is a recognized pseudogene. The CDR3 extends over 15 amino acids.

The chain carries TRBV7-2 and TRBJ2-1; 10 nucleotides line up with TRBD2. This CDR3 comprises 18 residues. Germline trimming cut 2 bases from V and 5 bases from J; bases unmatched to any gene: 12. The germline gives CDR1 SGHTA, CDR2 FQGNSA. The CDR3 region has the DNA TGTGCCAGCAGCTTACAAGACCTGAGGACTAGCGGCAACAATGAGCAGTTCTTC. It is translated as CASSLQDLRTSGNNEQFF.

The table lists this clone with a count of one. The gene calls are TRBV5-1 and TRBJ2-5; TRBD2 matches at 11 bases. V lost 0 bases and J lost 5; bases outside the gene matches: 9. Germline assignment: CDR1 SGHRS and CDR2 YFSETQ. The CDR3 runs to 17 residues. The CDR3 nucleotides read TGCGCCAGCAGCTTGGCTGGTAGCGGGAGGGCCTGGGAGACCCAGTACTTC. Its translation is CASSLAGSGRAWETQYF. The whole variable domain, remainder taken from reference TRBV5-1 and TRBJ2-5, is KAGVTQTPRYLIKTRGQQVTLSCSPISGHRSVSWYQQTPGQGLQFLFEYFSETQRNKGNFPGRFSGRQFSNSRSEMNVSTLELGDSALYLCASSLAGSGRAWETQYFGPGTRLLVL.

This clone was seen more than once but under ten times. V and J are TRBV6-4 and TRBJ2-3; 9 bases fit TRBD1. The CDR3 loop spans 16 amino acids. The V gene end was trimmed by 3 bases and the J gene end by 4 bases; junction bases not matched to a gene: 8. The germline V gene encodes CDR1 MRHNA and CDR2 SNTAGT. This CDR3 is CASSERTGDSSDTQYF. The DNA of the CDR3 is TGTGCCAGCAGTGAGAGGACAGGGGACAGTTCAGATACGCAGTATTTT.

This chain links TRBV28 with TRBJ2-5, with TRBD2 as a possible D gene (6 bases). CDR3 length: 14 amino acids. Germline CDR1 reads MDHEN; CDR2 reads SYDVKM. Trimming cost V 5 bases and J 2 bases, with 12 bases left between them. Written as DNA, the CDR3 is TGTGCCAGCAGTATCGGCGGGGATCAAGAGACCCAGTACTTC. The encoded protein is CASSIGGDQETQYF.

CDR3 bases: TGTGCCAGCAGCATACAGGGGGCGGATACTGAAGCTTTCTTT. This encodes CASSIQGADTEAFF. The rearrangement joins TRBV7-2 to TRBJ1-1; 9 bases map to TRBD1. V gave up 5 bases and J gave up 5 bases; unmatched junction bases: 6. Per germline, CDR1 SGHTA and CDR2 FQGNSA. This CDR3 region has 14 residues.

The genes are TRBV30 and TRBJ1-2; the D is unclear. Trimming stripped 2 bases from V and 8 bases from J, with 9 bases between. The germline V gene encodes CDR1 GTSNPN and CDR2 SVGIG (reference sequence). The CDR3 loop spans 11 amino acids. The CDR3 sequence is CAWSLGEGYTF. The CDR3 DNA reads as TGTGCCTGGAGTCTAGGAGAGGGCTACACCTTC. The whole variable domain, filled in from reference TRBV30 and TRBJ1-2, reads SQTIHQWPATLVQPVGSPLSLECTVEGTSNPNLYWYRQAAGRGLQLLFYSVGIGQISSEVPQNLSASRPQDRQFILSSKKLLLSDSGFYLCAWSLGEGYTFGSGTRLTVV.

The rearrangement joins TRBV20-1 to TRBJ1-1; 8 nucleotides line up with TRBD1. The V segment lost 2 bases and the J segment 11 bases; nucleotides outside the gene matches: 4. Germline CDR1 DFQATT, CDR2 SNEGSKA (reference sequence). This CDR3 is 11 amino acids long. CDR3 in amino acids: CSARLDREAFF. CDR3 DNA sequence: TGCAGTGCTAGATTGGACAGGGAGGCTTTCTTT.

J is TRBJ2-1 and V is TRBV28, with unresolved D. This CDR3 spans 14 amino acids. The V end was cut by 2 bases, the J end by 8 bases, with 13 bases between. CDR1 MDHEN and CDR2 SYDVKM come from the germline V gene. The CDR3, as DNA: TGTGCCAGCAGTTTAGGCCGGACCTTCGATGAGCAGTTCTTC. Translation gives CASSLGRTFDEQFF.

This clone has just one count. V is TRBV3-1 (or the pseudogene TRBV3-2) and J is TRBJ1-5, with D perhaps TRBD1 (5 bases). V was cut by 5 bases and J by 6 bases, with 17 bases left in between. From germline, CDR1 is LGHDT and CDR2 YNNKEL (reference sequence). CDR3 length: 15 residues. CDR3 coding DNA: TGTGCCAGCAGCTATTCATTGACAGAGGGTCAGCCCCAGCATTTT. Amino acid sequence: CASSYSLTEGQPQHF.

The chain has TRBV6-5 and TRBJ2-7, with 7 bases lining up with TRBD1. V dropped 0 bases and J dropped 2; count of bases not matched to a gene: 7. The CDR3 is 16 residues long. Per the germline V gene, CDR1 is MNHEY and CDR2 is SVGAGI. The CDR3 sequence: CASSYSGQTPTYEQYF. The CDR3 coding sequence is TGTGCCAGCAGTTACTCGGGACAGACCCCTACCTACGAGCAGTACTTC.

This rearrangement joins TRBV27 to TRBJ2-1, with 7 bases lining up with TRBD2. The CDR3 runs 15 residues. V shed 3 bases and J 3 bases; nucleotides not matched to a gene: 5. The V gene's germline CDR1 is MNHEY and CDR2 SMNVEV (reference sequence). In DNA form, the CDR3 reads TGTGCCAGCAGTTTTCGCGGGAGAGACTACAATGAGCAGTTCTTC. It encodes CASSFRGRDYNEQFF.

The chain is built from TRBV10-3 and TRBJ2-1, with 9 bases matching TRBD1. The CDR3 is made up of 17 amino acids. After removal of 0 bases from V and 4 bases from J, the junction contained 7 bases not matched to a gene. Germline lookup yields CDR1 ENHRY and CDR2 SYGVKD. CDR3 amino acids: CAISESGGTGTYNEQFF. The DNA for the CDR3 is TGTGCCATCAGTGAGTCTGGGGGGACAGGGACGTACAATGAGCAGTTCTTC.